Below, one T cell receptor beta chain is given with its context. Its cognate antigen is unknown. This entry belongs to a study of a mutant IDH1 vaccine in newly diagnosed glioma. Study at large: The therapy given earlier, which was standard therapy, consisted of radiotherapy, temozolomide, or both, and most of the patients received both.

Germline CDR1 and CDR2: MGHRA and YSYEKL. Trimming left V 5 bases short and J 7 bases short, with 15 bases between. The CDR3 spans 14 residues. Time point indicated: week 11, during vaccination. Doses comprised 300 ug of mutant IDH1 20-mer peptide each, plus topical imiquimod. This table comes from immunoSEQ multiplex PCR, and its TCRdb copy is limited to in-frame clones, with some not included. The table records tens of thousands of clones, less than 85% of them present only once. The TCR comes from a man aged 18 to 30 with glioma. Some clones in this sample may be carry-over from other donors' samples. The gene calls are TRBV4-1 and TRBJ2-1; D is uncertain. The sequences come from peripheral blood mononuclear cells (PBMCs), collected from a glioma patient whose treatment included an IDH1 peptide vaccine. The CDR3 reads CASSAGPLVNEQFF. As DNA, the CDR3 is TGCGCCAGCAGCGCCGGCCCCCTGGTGAATGAGCAGTTCTTC.